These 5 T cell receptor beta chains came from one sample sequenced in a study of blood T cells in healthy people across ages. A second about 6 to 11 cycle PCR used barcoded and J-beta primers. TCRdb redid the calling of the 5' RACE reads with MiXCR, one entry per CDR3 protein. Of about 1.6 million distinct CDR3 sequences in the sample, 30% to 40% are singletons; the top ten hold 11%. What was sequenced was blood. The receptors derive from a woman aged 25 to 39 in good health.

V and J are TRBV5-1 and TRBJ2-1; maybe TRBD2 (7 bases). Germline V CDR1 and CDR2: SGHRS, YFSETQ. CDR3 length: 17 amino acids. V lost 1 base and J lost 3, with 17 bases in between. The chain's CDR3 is CASSLPGGLADYNEQFF. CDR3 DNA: TGCGCCAGCAGCTTGCCGGGGGGCCTAGCGGACTACAATGAGCAGTTCTTC.

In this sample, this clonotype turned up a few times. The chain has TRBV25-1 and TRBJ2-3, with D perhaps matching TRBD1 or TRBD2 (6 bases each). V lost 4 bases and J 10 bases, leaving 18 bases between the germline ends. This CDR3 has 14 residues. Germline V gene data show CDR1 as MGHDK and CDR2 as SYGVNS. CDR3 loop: CASSGRGEGGSQYF. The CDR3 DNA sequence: TGTGCCAGCAGTGGCAGGGGCGAGGGGGGTTCGCAGTATTTT.

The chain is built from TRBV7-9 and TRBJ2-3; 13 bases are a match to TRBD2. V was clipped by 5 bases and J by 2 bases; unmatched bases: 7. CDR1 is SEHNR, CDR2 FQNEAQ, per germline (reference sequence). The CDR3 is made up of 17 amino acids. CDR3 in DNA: TGTGCCAGCAGCCTGGGACTAGCGGGGTGGGACACAGATACGCAGTATTTT. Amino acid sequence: CASSLGLAGWDTDTQYF.

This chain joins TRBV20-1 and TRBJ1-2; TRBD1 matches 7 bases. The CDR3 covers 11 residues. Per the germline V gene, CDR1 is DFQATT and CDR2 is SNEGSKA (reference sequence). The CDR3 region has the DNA TGCAGACCAGGACAGGACTATGGCTACACCTTC. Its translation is CRPGQDYGYTF.

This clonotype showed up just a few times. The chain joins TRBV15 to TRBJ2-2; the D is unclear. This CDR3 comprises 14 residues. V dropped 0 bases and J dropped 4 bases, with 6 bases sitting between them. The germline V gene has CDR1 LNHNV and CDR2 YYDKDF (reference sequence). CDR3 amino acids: CATSRDSLTGELFF. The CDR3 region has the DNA TGTGCCACCAGCAGAGATTCTCTCACCGGGGAGCTGTTTTTT.